The 15 T cell receptor beta chains given below trace back to one sample, sequenced in a study of blood T cell repertoires in COVID-19. The protocol was immunoSEQ multiplex PCR, while the TCRdb copy is restricted to in-frame clones and leaves out a portion. This table holds about 68,000 clones, roughly 80% found once. Sequencing was done on a sample of peripheral blood. Receptor source: a human donor in a cohort sampled during active COVID-19.

The V and J genes are TRBV6-5 and TRBJ1-2; TRBD1 might be the D (6 bases). CDR1 MNHEY and CDR2 SVGAGI come from the germline V gene. V dropped 8 bases and J dropped 0 bases, with 13 bases sitting between them. This CDR3 is 14 amino acids long. The CDR3 DNA sequence: TGTGCCAGCGGGAGGGAGGGGGCTAACTATGGCTACACCTTC. It codes for CASGREGANYGYTF.

The chain uses TRBV7-4 and TRBJ2-7, with a weak D call TRBD1 (6 bases). The ends were cut back, 5 bases at V and 1 base at J, with 12 bases in the middle. This CDR3 spans 14 amino acids. Germline loops: CDR1 SGHVT, CDR2 SQSDAQ. This CDR3 is CASSQCGQSYEQYF. In nucleotides, the CDR3 is TGTGCCAGCAGCCAGTGTGGACAGTCCTACGAGCAGTACTTC.

This clone was seen a single time. This chain links TRBV19 with TRBJ1-5; D is unresolved. Per the germline V gene, CDR1 is LNHDA and CDR2 is SQIVND (reference sequence). This CDR3 comprises 15 residues. V gave up 5 bases and J gave up 1 base, with 12 bases separating them. CDR3 nucleotides: TGTGCCAGTAGTCCTCAGCAACAGAGCAATCAGCCCCAGCATTTT. This encodes CASSPQQQSNQPQHF.

V is TRBV7-2 and J is TRBJ2-3, with TRBD2 matching 15 bases. The V gene end was trimmed by 5 bases and the J gene end by 4 bases; junction bases not matched to a gene: 10. Germline values: CDR1 SGHTA, CDR2 FQGNSA. The CDR3 contains 18 residues. CDR3 coding DNA: TGTGCCAGCAGCCTGGGGACTAGCGGGAGGAGGGTGGCAGATACGCAGTATTTT. Translating it yields CASSLGTSGRRVADTQYF.

V usage is TRBV5-1 and J usage is TRBJ1-6; unclear D gene. Trimming removed 0 bases at V and 10 bases at J, with 11 bases between. The CDR3 sequence is 14 residues long. Germline V CDR1 and CDR2: SGHRS, YFSETQ. CDR3 in DNA: TGCGCCAGCAGCTTGGGCAGCGCGAGGTCACCCCTCCACTTT. This translates into CASSLGSARSPLHF.

This clone appeared a few times. This rearrangement joins TRBV19 to TRBJ2-7; 9 bases match TRBD1. J was trimmed by 3 bases and V by 3 bases; bases with no gene match: 9. The CDR3 extends over 16 amino acids. Looked up from germline, CDR1 is LNHDA and CDR2 is SQIVND (reference sequence). CDR3 loop: CASSMIPGTGNYEQYF. The CDR3 DNA reads as TGTGCCAGTAGTATGATTCCCGGGACAGGGAACTACGAGCAGTACTTC. The entire variable domain, with the rest obtained from reference TRBV19 and TRBJ2-7, is as follows: DGGITQSPKYLFRKEGQNVTLSCEQNLNHDAMYWYRQDPGQGLRLIYYSQIVNDFQKGDIAEGYSVSREKKESFPLTVTSAQKNPTAFYLCASSMIPGTGNYEQYFGPGTRLTVT.

The chain is built from TRBV19 and TRBJ2-5; 7 bases align to TRBD1. This CDR3 has 15 residues. Germline V gene lookup returns CDR1 LNHDA and CDR2 SQIVND (reference sequence). Trimming cost V 4 bases and J 4 bases; bases outside gene matches: 9. The CDR3 coding sequence is TGTGCCAGTAGTAGCTCGGGACAGTTGGGAGAGACCCAGTACTTC. Protein: CASSSSGQLGETQYF. Based on the CDR3 plus reference TRBV19 and TRBJ2-5, the full variable domain is DGGITQSPKYLFRKEGQNVTLSCEQNLNHDAMYWYRQDPGQGLRLIYYSQIVNDFQKGDIAEGYSVSREKKESFPLTVTSAQKNPTAFYLCASSSSGQLGETQYFGPGTRLLVL.

The chain employs TRBV5-1 and TRBJ2-5, with D hard to call. The CDR3 extends over 12 amino acids. V gave up 2 bases and J gave up 4 bases, with 6 bases separating them. The germline CDR1 and CDR2 sequences are SGHRS and YFSETQ. This chain's CDR3 is CASSFEPETQYF. CDR3 sequence (DNA): TGCGCCAGCAGCTTCGAGCCAGAGACCCAGTACTTC.

The rearrangement uses TRBV5-1 and TRBJ2-5; 9 bases fit TRBD1. The CDR3 covers 16 residues. Germline CDR1 reads SGHRS; CDR2 reads YFSETQ. J lost 4 bases, V lost 0 bases, and 7 bases had no gene match. CDR3: CASSLGPGQGPETQYF. The CDR3 nucleotides read TGCGCCAGCAGCTTGGGGCCGGGACAGGGACCAGAGACCCAGTACTTC.

This CDR3 is CASSSQRQFTDTQYF. The CDR3, as DNA: TGTGCCAGTAGTTCCCAGAGACAGTTCACAGATACGCAGTATTTT. This chain uses TRBV19 with TRBJ2-3; D is perhaps TRBD1 (5 bases). Germline CDR1 and CDR2: LNHDA and SQIVND (reference sequence). V was cut by 5 bases and J by 2 bases, with 14 bases left in between. There are 15 residues in the CDR3.

The chain links TRBV29-1 to TRBJ1-2; D ambiguous. Germline assignment: CDR1 SQVTM and CDR2 ANQGSEA. V was clipped by 8 bases and J by 5 bases, with 21 bases between them. The CDR3 sequence is 14 residues long. The CDR3 spells CSRSSYGMSYGYTF. CDR3 coding DNA: TGCAGCCGTTCCTCCTACGGGATGTCGTATGGCTACACCTTC.

The V and J genes are TRBV5-6 and TRBJ2-1; TRBD1 aligns across 7 bases. The germline gives CDR1 SGHDT, CDR2 YYEEEE. The CDR3 sequence is 14 residues long. The V gene end was trimmed by 0 bases and the J gene end by 5 bases; junction bases not matched to a gene: 2. CDR3 region: CASSLDRGHNEQFF. In nucleotides, the CDR3 is TGTGCCAGCAGCTTGGACAGGGGCCACAATGAGCAGTTCTTC.

The chain has TRBV5-1 and TRBJ2-1, with 15 bases matching TRBD2. The CDR3 contains 15 residues. V shed 4 bases, J shed 7 bases, and the junction held 3 bases outside the gene matches. Germline CDR1 SGHRS, CDR2 YFSETQ. The CDR3 loop is CASSRGLAGGNEQFF. The DNA of the CDR3 is TGCGCCAGCAGCCGAGGACTAGCGGGAGGGAATGAGCAGTTCTTC.

The gene calls are TRBV7-8 and TRBJ2-7; D is perhaps TRBD1 (5 bases). V was cut by 3 bases and J by 0 bases, with 12 bases left in between. This CDR3 region has 15 residues. CDR1 and CDR2 from the germline V gene are SGHVS and FQNEAQ. This CDR3 reads CASSFLTGLSYEQYF. CDR3 nucleotide sequence: TGTGCCAGCAGCTTCTTAACAGGTCTCTCCTACGAGCAGTACTTC. The full variable domain, in which reference TRBV7-8 and TRBJ2-7 provide the parts outside the CDR3, is GAGVSQSPRYKVAKRGQDVALRCDPISGHVSLFWYQQALGQGPEFLTYFQNEAQLDKSGLPSDRFFAERPEGSVSTLKIQRTQQEDSAVYLCASSFLTGLSYEQYFGPGTRLTVT.

This clone occurred once. This sequence joins TRBV6-1 and TRBJ2-3; a possible D gene is TRBD1 (6 bases). Trimming cost V 2 bases and J 3 bases, with 9 bases left between them. There are 14 residues in the CDR3. Germline loops: CDR1 MNHNS, CDR2 SASEGT. Here the CDR3 DNA reads TGTGCCAGCAGTGAATCAGGGGTTACAGATACGCAGTATTTT. Protein: CASSESGVTDTQYF.